The 14 T cell receptor beta chains below all came from one sample that was sequenced in a study of cytomegalovirus exposure and HLA in healthy donors (dated by TCRdb to the late 2010s). Receptor libraries were prepared by the immunoSEQ multiplex PCR assay. TCRdb limited this immuneACCESS table to in-frame rearrangements with V and J called. A share of clones is missing; checked studies link under half to unresolved V genes, and the rest is unexplained. The sample contains some 98,000 clones, less than 90% of them found a single time. The ten largest clones capture around 6% of the sample. The sample consisted of PBMCs. All receptors come from a young man in good health and CMV-seropositive.

The genes are TRBV11-1 and TRBJ1-4; tentatively, D is TRBD1 (5 bases). Germline CDR1 is SGHAT and CDR2 is FQDESV (reference sequence). This CDR3 has 16 residues. V was shortened by 4 bases and J by 8 bases, with 20 bases between the two germline ends. CDR3 loop: CASSSRRWGVEEKLFF. The CDR3 bases are TGTGCCAGCAGCTCACGTCGATGGGGGGTTGAAGAAAAACTGTTTTTT.

The V gene is TRBV6-5, the J gene TRBJ2-2, with 7 bases matching TRBD1. Germline V lookup: CDR1 MNHEY, CDR2 SVGAGI. This CDR3 spans 15 amino acids. The ends lost 6 bases at V and 4 bases at J; junction bases unmatched: 8. The CDR3 nucleotides are TGTGCCAGCAGGCGGCAGGGGGACATCACCGGGGAGCTGTTTTTT. The encoded protein is CASRRQGDITGELFF.

The chain links TRBV6-5 to TRBJ2-7; weak D call: TRBD2 (6 bases). The germline V and J ends were trimmed by 0 bases and 2 bases, with 8 bases remaining between them. Germline CDR1 MNHEY, CDR2 SVGAGI. The CDR3 extends over 14 amino acids. The CDR3 DNA follows: TGTGCCAGCAGTTACTCCTGGGGGGCCTACGAGCAGTACTTC. Amino acid sequence: CASSYSWGAYEQYF.

This chain uses TRBV19 with TRBJ1-1; D remains unclear. The V and J ends lost 6 bases and 0 bases respectively, with 8 bases between them. This CDR3 is 13 amino acids long. The germline gives CDR1 LNHDA, CDR2 SQIVND (reference sequence). This CDR3 reads CASRGGVNTEAFF. The CDR3 DNA sequence: TGTGCCAGTAGGGGAGGAGTGAACACTGAAGCTTTCTTT.

The J gene is TRBJ2-3, the V gene TRBV5-1; possible D gene TRBD2, 6 bases. V was shortened by 4 bases and J by 0 bases, with 12 bases between the two germline ends. The CDR3 length is 15 residues. Germline V gene data show CDR1 as SGHRS and CDR2 as YFSETQ. CDR3 coding DNA: TGCGCCAGCAGCGCAGAGCGGGTCAGCACAGATACGCAGTATTTT. Its protein is CASSAERVSTDTQYF.

V and J are TRBV4-2 and TRBJ2-7; 7 bases are a match to TRBD1. V trimming: 4 bases; J trimming: 2 bases; junction bases outside the gene matches: 8. The CDR3 length is 15 residues. Germline V lookup: CDR1 LGHNA, CDR2 YNFKEQ. The CDR3 loop reads CASSLRTGPAYEQYF. The CDR3 DNA reads as TGTGCCAGCAGCCTGCGGACAGGCCCTGCCTACGAGCAGTACTTC.

This clone was observed once. The V and J genes are TRBV21-1 and TRBJ2-1; TRBD1, the table's D call, was not compared with the DNA. TRBV21-1 is assigned pseudogene status. The CDR3 is 15 residues long. The DNA of the CDR3 is TGTGCCAGCAGCCCACGACAGGGGACGGGCAATGAGCAGTTCTTC. It is translated as CASSPRQGTGNEQFF.

In this sample, this clone turned up once. The CDR3 region has the DNA TGCGCCAGCAGCCAAGTTCAGCGGGGGGGAGAGACCCAGTACTTC. Its protein product is CASSQVQRGGETQYF. V and J are TRBV4-1 and TRBJ2-5, with 10 bases aligning to TRBD2. The CDR3 loop spans 15 amino acids. The junction had 3 bases not matched to a gene; V was cut back by 1 base and J by 4 bases. The germline gives CDR1 MGHRA, CDR2 YSYEKL.

This rearrangement joins TRBV7-9 to TRBJ2-3, with TRBD2 matching 8 bases. The junction had 5 bases not matched to a gene; V was cut back by 5 bases and J by 4 bases. Germline CDR1 SEHNR, CDR2 FQNEAQ (reference sequence). The CDR3 length is 14 residues. The CDR3 nucleotides read TGTGCCAGCAGCCTAAGCGGGGGCGCAGATACGCAGTATTTT. This codes for CASSLSGGADTQYF.

This clone was found once. The genes are TRBV16 and TRBJ2-1; TRBD2 might be the D (6 bases). Germline-derived CDR1 and CDR2 are KGHSY and FQNENV. This CDR3 comprises 14 residues. The germline V and J ends were trimmed by 1 base and 9 bases, with 13 bases remaining between them. For the CDR3, the DNA is TGTGCCAGCAGCCAATGGAGGACGCGGGGTGAGCAGTTCTTC. Its protein product is CASSQWRTRGEQFF.

V usage is TRBV2 and J usage is TRBJ1-2, with D hard to call. Germline values: CDR1 SNHLY, CDR2 FYNNEI. The CDR3 covers 14 residues. V lost 6 bases and J lost 7, with 18 bases in between. CDR3 bases: TGTGCCAGCAGCGATCCGCAAAAGGGAGTTGGCTACACCTTC. Translating it yields CASSDPQKGVGYTF.

The chain joins TRBV7-9 to TRBJ1-2; 11 positions match TRBD1. Germline V lookup: CDR1 SEHNR, CDR2 FQNEAQ (reference sequence). The CDR3 sequence is 17 residues long. V lost 2 bases, J lost 5 bases, and 10 bases stayed unmatched. Here the CDR3 reads CASSLPGLRDRGYGYTF. The CDR3 nucleotides are TGTGCCAGCAGCTTACCCGGTTTGCGGGACAGGGGGTATGGCTACACCTTC.

This chain connects TRBV9 to TRBJ2-7; 8 bases are a match to TRBD2. CDR3 length: 15 amino acids. CDR1 and CDR2 from the germline V gene are SGDLS and YYNGEE. With 4 bases clipped from V and 3 bases from J, the junction kept 9 bases outside the gene matches. CDR3 protein: CASSPAVAGFYEQYF. The DNA of the CDR3 is TGTGCCAGCAGCCCTGCGGTAGCGGGGTTCTACGAGCAGTACTTC.

This clone was observed once. The genes are TRBV5-4 and TRBJ2-3; 10 bases fit TRBD2. V was clipped by 4 bases and J by 5 bases; unmatched bases: 13. The CDR3 length is 17 residues. In germline, CDR1 is SGHNT, CDR2 YYREEE (reference sequence). The CDR3 DNA sequence: TGTGCCAGCAGCGTAGACCTGCTAGCGGGAGTGTTAGATACGCAGTATTTT. It translates to CASSVDLLAGVLDTQYF. The full variable domain, its missing parts supplied by reference TRBV5-4 and TRBJ2-3, is ETGVTQSPTHLIKTRGQQVTLRCSSQSGHNTVSWYQQALGQGPQFIFQYYREEENGRGNFPPRFSGLQFPNYSSELNVNALELDDSALYLCASSVDLLAGVLDTQYFGPGTRLTVL.